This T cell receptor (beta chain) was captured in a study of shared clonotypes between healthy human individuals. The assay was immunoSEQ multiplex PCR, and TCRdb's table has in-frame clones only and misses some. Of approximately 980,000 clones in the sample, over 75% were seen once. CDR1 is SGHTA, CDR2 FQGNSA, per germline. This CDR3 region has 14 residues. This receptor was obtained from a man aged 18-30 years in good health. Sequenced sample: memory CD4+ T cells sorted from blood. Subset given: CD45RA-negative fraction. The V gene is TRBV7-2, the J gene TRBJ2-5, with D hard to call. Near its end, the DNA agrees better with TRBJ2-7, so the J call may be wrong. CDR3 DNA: TGTGCCAGCAGCTTAGTGTATACCTCCTACGAGCAGTACTTC. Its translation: CASSLVYTSYEQYF.